This T cell receptor beta chain originates from a study of T-cell memory formation after mild COVID-19. This CDR3 spans 13 amino acids. Germline lookup yields CDR1 SGHRS and CDR2 YFSETQ. V gave up 1 base and J gave up 5 bases, with 7 bases separating them. One entry per CDR3 protein, called by TCRdb with MiXCR from the 5' RACE reads. The top ten clones hold about 12% of a sample with fewer than 700,000 distinct CDR3 sequences, about a sixth of them seen once. The sample consisted of PBMCs or a T cell subset sorted from them (not recorded which). This chain links TRBV5-1 with TRBJ2-1; D is unclear. The receptor comes from an adult woman who had mild COVID-19 (a few samples of this study predate the infection). Cell type and time point are not known. The CDR3 DNA sequence: TGCGCCAGCAGCTTGACGGAGAACAATGAGCAGTTCTTC. Translated, it gives CASSLTENNEQFF.